This T cell receptor beta chain derives from a study of CD8 T cells in Susac syndrome. RNA totalling about 0.45 to 1 ug underwent reverse transcription with random hexamers. Amplification of TCR beta CDR3 used immunoSEQ multiplex PCR across 54 Vbeta and 13 Jbeta. TCRdb called the immunoSEQ multiplex PCR reads again in MiXCR, with one record for every CDR3 protein. Counted here are under 250,000 distinct CDR3 sequences, roughly 95% occurring once; the ten biggest clones make up 0.07% to 0.09%. TEMRA cells were enriched by FACS, while CD8+ and CD4+ T cells were obtained through a negative isolation that was performed magnetically. The CDR3 is 15 residues long. V shed 0 bases and J shed 4 bases, with 11 bases lying between them. Germline assignment: CDR1 SGHAT and CDR2 FQNNGV.

J is TRBJ2-3 and V is TRBV11-2; D unclear. The source material was CD4+ T cells from PBMCs. The TCR comes from a human donor with multiple sclerosis. As DNA, the CDR3 is TGTGCCAGCAGCTTAGAGGCCCCCGGGCCAGATACGCAGTATTTT. It is translated as CASSLEAPGPDTQYF.